This entry features one T cell receptor (beta chain) sequence. Germline V gene data show CDR1 as MNHEY and CDR2 as SVGAGI. The CDR3 runs to 14 residues. Trimming shortened V by 6 bases and J by 0 bases, and 11 bases separated the two germline ends. The sample originates from a study of patients and donors after allogeneic stem cell transplantation. MiXCR was run by TCRdb on the RT-PCR reads, yielding one entry per CDR3 protein. Of some 90,000 distinct CDR3 sequences listed, under 50% are singletons. V and J are TRBV6-5 and TRBJ1-2, with a possible D match to TRBD1 (5 bases). The sequencing input was blood, either unsorted or a sorted T cell fraction (not recorded which). This sequence originates from a human donor who was either an allogeneic HSCT recipient or a stem cell or donor lymphocyte infusion donor (not recorded which). It is not recorded whose cells these are; they may come from a transplant donor. This CDR3 reads CASRRAGSNYGYTF. For the CDR3, the DNA is TGTGCCAGCAGACGTGCAGGGTCTAACTATGGCTACACCTTC.